Shown below are 2 T cell receptor beta chains from a single sample sequenced in a study of shared clonotypes between healthy human individuals. Data came from immunoSEQ multiplex PCR; TCRdb stores just in-frame clones and leaves some out. The table records about 2 million clones, approximately 94% of them present only once. CD45RO-negative cells were positively selected for CCR7, leaving out terminally differentiated effector memory CD45RA+ cells. The sequenced material came from naive CD8+ T cells sorted from blood. The receptors were gathered from a man younger than 35 in good health.

This chain joins TRBV7-2 and TRBJ1-6; D may be TRBD1 (5 bases). The CDR3 contains 15 residues. CDR1 and CDR2 (germline): SGHTA, FQGNSA. The V end lost 7 bases, the J end lost 9 bases, and 19 bases lay between the germline ends. The CDR3 DNA reads TGTGCCAGCACCCTGGACGGGACCTGGGGTTCACCCCTCCACTTT. Amino acids: CASTLDGTWGSPLHF.

The chain couples TRBV9 to TRBJ2-7, with 8 bases aligning to TRBD2. Germline CDR1 and CDR2: SGDLS and YYNGEE. The CDR3 is made up of 16 amino acids. Losses at the gene ends were 0 bases for V and 4 bases for J; bases not matched to a gene: 9. In nucleotides, the CDR3 is TGTGCCAGCAGCGTAGGAGCTTCGTCTAGCGGGTACGAGCAGTACTTC. It translates to CASSVGASSSGYEQYF.